This is a list of T cell receptor beta chains from one sample in a study of Ad26.COV2.S vaccination and SARS-CoV-2 variants. Libraries were prepared by immunoSEQ multiplex PCR; TCRdb keeps only in-frame clonotypes and omits some of them. The data show 450,000 to 550,000 clones, 75% to 90% seen once. The sample in question was peripheral blood, obtained in a trial of Ad26.COV2.S vaccine versus placebo. The receptors were gathered from a person between 18 and 59 years old who received the Ad26.COV2.S COVID-19 vaccine or a placebo. Both conserved end residues are part of each CDR3. The D gene is left open where the match is weak. The size field is filled for only some rows; it gives once, few, many or a size class.

D | J | size | length | V | DNA | CDR3
. | TRBJ1-1 | . | 14 | TRBV5-6 | TGTGCCAGCAGCCTGGGTACAGGCGCCACTGAAGCTTTCTTT | CASSLGTGATEAFF
TRBD1 | TRBJ2-5 | . | 16 | TRBV5-8 | TGTGCCAGCAGTCCTGACGGGACAGGGGACCAAGAGACCCAGTACTTC | CASSPDGTGDQETQYF
. | TRBJ1-1 | . | 13 | TRBV5-1 | TGCGCCAGCAGCTTGGATCCAGGTAACTTCGCTTTCTTT | CASSLDPGNFAFF
. | TRBJ1-1 | . | 14 | TRBV7-3 | TGTGCCAGCAGCTTAATGCCTGAGAACACTGAAGCTTTCTTT | CASSLMPENTEAFF
. | TRBJ1-1 | . | 12 | TRBV3-1/TRBV3-2 | TGTGCCAGCAGCCAGCAGGGCACTGAAGCTTTCTTT | CASSQQGTEAFF
TRBD1 | TRBJ2-7 | . | 14 | TRBV4-3 | TGCGCCAGCAGCCAACACAGGGGCAAGGACGAGCAGTACTTC | CASSQHRGKDEQYF
. | TRBJ1-3 | once | 18 | TRBV4-3 | TGCGCCAGCAGCTATTACCCATCGGCGGGACACTCTGGAAACACCATATATTTT | CASSYYPSAGHSGNTIYF
. | TRBJ2-7 | . | 13 | TRBV6-5 | TGTGCCAGCAGAGGGACTGATCTCTACGAGCAGTACTTC | CASRGTDLYEQYF
. | TRBJ2-2 | . | 16 | TRBV7-8 | TGTGCCAGCAGCTTGAGGCCGGGACAGAACACCGGGGAGCTGTTTTTT | CASSLRPGQNTGELFF
. | TRBJ1-4 | . | 13 | TRBV30 | TGTGCCTGGAGTGTTAGGGGCGCCGAAAAACTGTTTTTT | CAWSVRGAEKLFF
TRBD2 | TRBJ2-5 | . | 14 | TRBV30 | TGTGCCTGGAGGAGTAGCGGGGCACGCGAGACCCAGTACTTC | CAWRSSGARETQYF
TRBD1 | TRBJ2-7 | . | 14 | TRBV20-1 | TGCAGTGCAAGTCGGACAGGGGACAACTACGAGCAGTACTTC | CSASRTGDNYEQYF
TRBD1 | TRBJ1-4 | . | 17 | TRBV11-3 | TGTGCCAGCAGCTCCCGCCTCACGACAGGGCCTAATGAAAAACTGTTTTTT | CASSSRLTTGPNEKLFF
TRBD2 | TRBJ2-5 | once | 17 | TRBV6-1 | TGTGCCAGCAGTGTGGTCCAGCGGGGGGGAGTCTGGGAGACCCAGTACTTC | CASSVVQRGGVWETQYF
. | TRBJ2-1 | . | 13 | TRBV5-1 | TGCGCCAGCAGCCGACTAACCTACAATGAGCAGTTCTTC | CASSRLTYNEQFF
TRBD1 | TRBJ1-1 | few | 14 | TRBV6-5 | TGTGCCAGCAGTTACTCCGAGACAGGGGGTGAAGCTTTCTTT | CASSYSETGGEAFF
. | TRBJ2-7 | . | 14 | TRBV2 | TGTGCCAGCAGTGAGTGGGACGAGTCCTACGAGCAGTACTTC | CASSEWDESYEQYF
TRBD2 | TRBJ2-5 | . | 14 | TRBV6-5 | TGTGCCAGCAGTTATAGCCTAGCGGAAGAGACCCAGTACTTC | CASSYSLAEETQYF
TRBD1 | TRBJ1-2 | . | 16 | TRBV5-1 | TGCGCCAGCAGCTTGGCTTCAGGGGGGGATAACTATGGCTACACCTTC | CASSLASGGDNYGYTF
. | TRBJ2-5 | . | 15 | TRBV7-2 | TGTGCCAGCAGCTTCAAAATCGGACAGATGGAGACCCAGTACTTC | CASSFKIGQMETQYF
TRBD1 | TRBJ1-3 | . | 14 | TRBV3-1/TRBV3-2 | TGTGCCAGCAACGACAGGGGCACTGGAAACACCATATATTTT | CASNDRGTGNTIYF